These 17 T cell receptor beta chains came from one sample sequenced in a study of shared clonotypes between healthy human individuals. Sequencing was performed with immunoSEQ multiplex PCR; in TCRdb, only in-frame clones are kept and a portion is missing. The sample records about 1.1 million clones, 70% to 80% being singletons. Sequencing used memory CD4+ T cells from PBMCs. Subset defined: CD45RA-negative fraction. The receptors originated from a young man in good health. Some clones in this sample may be carry-over from other donors' samples.

This chain connects TRBV27 to TRBJ2-2; 8 nucleotides align to TRBD1. The length of the CDR3 is 14 residues. In germline, CDR1 is MNHEY, CDR2 SMNVEV (reference sequence). V lost 6 bases, J lost 5 bases, and 5 bases stayed unmatched. In nucleotides, the CDR3 is TGTGCCAGCAGAGGACAGGGTCGGACCGGGGAGCTGTTTTTT. This gives the protein CASRGQGRTGELFF.

This rearrangement joins TRBV2 to TRBJ1-5; TRBD1 aligns across 12 bases. Germline V lookup: CDR1 SNHLY, CDR2 FYNNEI. V lost 6 bases and J lost 4; bases outside the gene matches: 7. The CDR3 covers 16 residues. CDR3 sequence (DNA): TGTGCCAGCAGCGGAGGGGACAGGGGGCGGAATCAGCCCCAGCATTTT. It encodes CASSGGDRGRNQPQHF.

The chain has TRBV11-3 and TRBJ2-4; no definite D call. V lost 5 bases and J lost 0, with 14 bases in between. This CDR3 has 16 amino acids. From germline, CDR1 is SGHNT and CDR2 YENEEA. As DNA, the CDR3 is TGTGCCAGCAGCCATGGAGCCTCGGTAGCCAAAAACATTCAGTACTTC. This translates into CASSHGASVAKNIQYF.

V usage is TRBV18 and J usage is TRBJ2-7, with D perhaps matching TRBD1 or TRBD2 (5 bases each). CDR3 size: 14 residues. Trimming took 2 bases from V and 2 from J, leaving 10 bases between them. The germline gives CDR1 KGHSH, CDR2 LQKENI. The DNA for the CDR3 is TGTGCCAGCTCACCATCCAGGGACGCCTACGAGCAGTACTTC. Residues: CASSPSRDAYEQYF.

The genes are TRBV5-4 and TRBJ2-2; D is perhaps TRBD2 (7 bases). The CDR3 totals 15 residues. The ends were cut back, 0 bases at V and 4 bases at J, with 10 bases in the middle. CDR1 and CDR2 from the germline V gene are SGHNT and YYREEE (reference sequence). CDR3 amino acids: CASSLGGGPTGELFF. CDR3 nucleotide sequence: TGTGCCAGCAGCTTGGGCGGGGGCCCCACCGGGGAGCTGTTTTTT.

This clone was seen a handful of times. The V and J genes are TRBV11-2 and TRBJ1-2, with D unclear. This CDR3 is built from 14 residues. Trimming cost V 0 bases and J 8 bases, with 13 bases left between them. Germline values: CDR1 SGHAT, CDR2 FQNNGV. This CDR3 reads CASSLDTWGHGYTF. The CDR3 nucleotides read TGTGCCAGCAGCTTAGATACATGGGGTCACGGCTACACCTTC.

The chain combines TRBV7-9 with TRBJ1-3, with D tentatively TRBD1 (6 bases). This CDR3 region has 14 residues. V lost 5 bases, J lost 7 bases, and 15 bases lay in between. Germline CDR1 and CDR2: SEHNR and FQNEAQ (reference sequence). CDR3 DNA: TGTGCCAGCAGCCAATCTCAGGGGCAGAACACCATATATTTT. Encoded protein: CASSQSQGQNTIYF.

The sample holds a few counts of this clone. The J gene is TRBJ1-1, the V gene TRBV7-9; no clear D. Trimming shortened V by 3 bases and J by 11 bases, and 10 bases separated the two germline ends. The CDR3 totals 11 residues. Germline-derived CDR1 and CDR2 are SEHNR and FQNEAQ (reference sequence). CDR3 residues: CASSFSPGAFF. CDR3 DNA sequence: TGTGCCAGCAGCTTTAGTCCCGGGGCTTTCTTT.

The chain links TRBV28 to TRBJ1-5; 7 bases agree with TRBD1. Germline values: CDR1 MDHEN, CDR2 SYDVKM. V lost 7 bases and J lost 6; bases outside the gene matches: 9. The CDR3 consists of 14 residues. The CDR3 protein is CASITTGAGQPQHF. In DNA, the CDR3 is TGTGCCAGCATTACTACAGGGGCGGGTCAGCCCCAGCATTTT. Full variable domain (remainder filled in from reference TRBV28 and TRBJ1-5): DVKVTQSSRYLVKRTGEKVFLECVQDMDHENMFWYRQDPGLGLRLIYFSYDVKMKEKGDIPEGYSVSREKKERFSLILESASTNQTSMYLCASITTGAGQPQHFGDGTRLSIL.

CDR3 sequence: CAWAGGLQETQYF. CDR3 sequence (DNA): TGTGCCTGGGCCGGGGGACTACAAGAGACCCAGTACTTC. The gene calls are TRBV30 and TRBJ2-5; TRBD2 matches at 7 bases. This CDR3 has 13 residues. Looked up from germline, CDR1 is GTSNPN and CDR2 is SVGIG (reference sequence). Unmatched junction bases numbered 5, after V lost 5 bases and J lost 2 bases.

This rearrangement joins TRBV4-3 to TRBJ2-1; 15 nucleotides match TRBD2. The CDR3 length is 17 residues. Germline V gene sequence: CDR1 LGHNA, CDR2 YSLEER. With 3 bases clipped from V and 7 bases from J, the junction kept 7 bases outside the gene matches. The CDR3 loop reads CASSHHTGTSGRNEQFF. The DNA of the CDR3 is TGCGCCAGCAGCCATCACACCGGGACTAGCGGGAGGAATGAGCAGTTCTTC.

V is TRBV6-5 and J is TRBJ2-2; TRBD2 matches at 8 bases. CDR3 size: 14 residues. Germline loops: CDR1 MNHEY, CDR2 SVGAGI. Trimming took 8 bases from V and 5 from J; bases not matched to a gene: 7. As DNA, the CDR3 is TGTGCCAGCCAGGCGGGAGGTGGAACCGGGGAGCTGTTTTTT. Translating gives CASQAGGGTGELFF.

CDR3 sequence: CASSPGLADSWVETQYF. CDR3 sequence (DNA): TGCGCCAGCAGCCCGGGACTAGCGGATTCTTGGGTTGAGACCCAGTACTTC. V usage is TRBV5-1 and J usage is TRBJ2-5, with TRBD2 matching over 11 bases. Trimming cost V 4 bases and J 5 bases; bases outside gene matches: 13. The CDR3 spans 17 residues. Germline lookup yields CDR1 SGHRS and CDR2 YFSETQ.

The rearrangement joins TRBV2 to TRBJ2-7; D assignment may be TRBD1 or TRBD2 (6 bases each). In germline, CDR1 is SNHLY, CDR2 FYNNEI. Between the trimmed V and J ends, which lost 6 bases and 9 bases, there was a span of 12 bases. The CDR3 extends over 11 amino acids. Written as DNA, the CDR3 is TGTGCCAGCAGAGGGGGGACTGCGCAGTACTTC. Translated: CASRGGTAQYF. Full variable domain (missing parts from reference TRBV2 and TRBJ2-7): EPEVTQTPSHQVTQMGQEVILRCVPISNHLYFYWYRQILGQKVEFLVSFYNNEISEKSEIFDDQFSVERPDGSNFTLKIRSTKLEDSAMYFCASRGGTAQYFGPGTRLTVT.

On this clone: Mismatch with germline at one junction end may stem from a read error. V usage is TRBV5-1 and J usage is TRBJ2-7, with 8 positions matching TRBD2. Germline CDR1 SGHRS, CDR2 YFSETQ. The CDR3 sequence is 15 residues long. For the CDR3, the DNA is TGCGCCAGCGGCCGGGGGAGCGGGAGCGCCTACGAGCAGTGCTTC. Its translation: CASGRGSGSAYEQCF. The whole variable domain, filled in from reference TRBV5-1 and TRBJ2-7, reads KAGVTQTPRYLIKTRGQQVTLSCSPISGHRSVSWYQQTPGQGLQFLFEYFSETQRNKGNFPGRFSGRQFSNSRSEMNVSTLELGDSALYLCASGRGSGSAYEQCFGPGTRLTVT.

The gene calls are TRBV4-3 and TRBJ2-1; maybe TRBD2 (6 bases). Per the germline V gene, CDR1 is LGHNA and CDR2 is YSLEER. The V end lost 4 bases, the J end lost 4 bases, and 17 bases lay between the germline ends. The CDR3 is 16 amino acids. The DNA for the CDR3 is TGCGCCAGCAGCCCCCTAGCGAGCGGTCTTTACAATGAGCAGTTCTTC. Its protein product is CASSPLASGLYNEQFF.

The chain uses TRBV2 and TRBJ1-2; TRBD1 is a possible D gene (5 bases). V gave up 5 bases and J gave up 1 base, with 11 bases separating them. The germline gives CDR1 SNHLY, CDR2 FYNNEI. The CDR3 is 14 residues long. CDR3 amino acids: CASSRGTVNYGYTF. CDR3 DNA sequence: TGTGCCAGCAGTCGGGGGACGGTTAACTATGGCTACACCTTC.